The text below deals with one TCR beta chain. Its target is unknown. Profiling relied on immunoSEQ multiplex PCR, and the TCRdb table lists in-frame clones only, not all of them. The table has about 38,000 clones, more than 75% seen once. The CDR3 is made up of 15 amino acids. Germline CDR1 is SGHDT and CDR2 is YYEEEE. With 4 bases removed from V and 3 bases from J, the gap between germline ends came to 16 bases. These data come from a study of vaccination effects on CD4 cells after COVID-19. Having been cultured for 10 days, the cells underwent CD4+ T cell isolation. The origin of this receptor is a human donor who received a COVID-19 vaccine. The rearrangement uses TRBV5-6 and TRBJ1-1; D ambiguous. Here the sequenced sample was CD4+ T cells from PBMCs cultured without peptide, taken before COVID-19 vaccination. The CDR3 DNA reads TGTGCCAGCAGCAAGACGCACGGACGGGACACTGAAGCTTTCTTT. The encoded protein is CASSKTHGRDTEAFF.